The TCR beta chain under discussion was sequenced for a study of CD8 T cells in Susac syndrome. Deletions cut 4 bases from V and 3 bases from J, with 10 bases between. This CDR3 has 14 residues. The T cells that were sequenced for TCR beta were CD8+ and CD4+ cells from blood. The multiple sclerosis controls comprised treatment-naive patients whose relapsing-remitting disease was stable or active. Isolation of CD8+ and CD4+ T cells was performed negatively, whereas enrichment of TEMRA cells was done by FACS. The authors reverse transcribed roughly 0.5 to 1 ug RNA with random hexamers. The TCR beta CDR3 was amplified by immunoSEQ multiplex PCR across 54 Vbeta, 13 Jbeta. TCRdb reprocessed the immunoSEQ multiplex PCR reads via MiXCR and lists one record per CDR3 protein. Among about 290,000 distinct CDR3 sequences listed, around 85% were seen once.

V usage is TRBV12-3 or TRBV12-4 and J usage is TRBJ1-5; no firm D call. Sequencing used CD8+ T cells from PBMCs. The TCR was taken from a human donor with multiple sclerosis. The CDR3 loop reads CASSYRGINQPQHF. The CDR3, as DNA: TGTGCCAGCAGTTATCGAGGGATCAATCAGCCCCAGCATTTT.